This note documents a single TCR beta chain sequence. Antigen: not known. This sample is drawn from a study of T cell responses to AZD1222 COVID-19 vaccine. Germline CDR1 LNHDA, CDR2 SQIVND (reference sequence). The CDR3 has 16 residues. V gave up 7 bases and J gave up 0 bases, with 16 bases separating them. General study results and limits: No day 14 peak samples; only post-peak repertoires were characterized.

Some clones are missing from TCRdb's copy, which holds only in-frame ones; the method was immunoSEQ multiplex PCR. The sample consists of about 180,000 clones, 88% of them appearing once. The source is an adult who received the AZD1222 COVID-19 vaccine. The chain combines TRBV19 with TRBJ1-5; D uncertain. The sequenced sample was peripheral blood, obtained 28 days after the second AZD1222 dose. The DNA for the CDR3 is TGTGCCAGTAAGGCGGCAGGCTCCTATAGCAATCAGCCCCAGCATTTT. Protein: CASKAAGSYSNQPQHF.